This T cell receptor beta chain was identified during a study of T-cell memory formation after mild COVID-19. TCRdb analysed the 5' RACE reads with MiXCR anew, one entry per CDR3 protein. This sample has around 250,000 distinct CDR3 sequences, with over 8.5% found just once. Study-level points and caveats: Day 15 to 85 contracting clones showed balanced CD4/CD8; day 15 to 37 expanders favored CD4+.

The germline V gene encodes CDR1 SGHAT and CDR2 FQNNGV. The CDR3 is 12 amino acids. V lost 5 bases and J lost 10, with 12 bases in between. This clonotype was seen many times. The antigen remains unidentified. Sequenced input: PBMCs or a T cell subset sorted from them (not recorded which). The V and J genes are TRBV11-2 and TRBJ2-1, with a possible D match to TRBD2 (5 bases). The sequence derives from a young man who had mild COVID-19 (a few samples of this study predate the infection). Cell type and time point are not known. The chain's CDR3 is CASSVLQREQFF. DNA for the CDR3: TGTGCCAGCAGCGTTTTACAGCGGGAGCAGTTCTTC.